The T cell receptor (beta chain) described here comes from a study of T cell responses to AZD1222 COVID-19 vaccine. Study findings and constraints: Targets within unmutated variant regions were reportedly found for nearly half of spike-specific TCRs. Elevations in Spike-specific TCR breadth and depth followed administration of two AZD1222 doses. Most donors were white British, females outnumbered males, and clonal diversity was possibly underestimated.

The assay was immunoSEQ multiplex PCR, and TCRdb's table has in-frame clones only and misses some. The profile shows approximately 200,000 clones, 85% to 95% of them singletons. With regard to this clone: Antigen specificity is unknown.

J lost 6 bases, V lost 6 bases, and 4 bases had no gene match. The germline V gene encodes CDR1 SGHTA and CDR2 FQGNSA. This CDR3 is 13 amino acids long. This sequence joins TRBV7-2 and TRBJ2-1; 8 bases map to TRBD2. The receptor's source is an adult in good health. The specimen comprised peripheral blood, sampled on day 0 of AZD1222 vaccination. The CDR3 loop is CASRPSGFNEQFF. CDR3 in DNA: TGTGCCAGCAGACCTAGCGGGTTCAATGAGCAGTTCTTC.